Following are 8 T cell receptor beta chains from one sample sequenced in a study of early T cells in non-severe SARS-CoV-2 infection (dated by TCRdb to about 2021). Libraries came from 5' RACE. Instrument on record: NextSeq 500. TCRdb trimmed public reads at Q25 via fastp, called clones via MiXCR and kept in-frame beta chains. A single entry per CDR3 protein holds the most common genes and DNA from its merged rows. The sample yields about 49,000 distinct CDR3 sequences; 12% were counted once. 9.1% of the sample comes from the top ten. The sequenced material came from whole blood. These receptors all stem from an adult who was a healthcare worker with PCR-confirmed SARS-CoV-2 infection or an uninfected control (not recorded which).

This clonotype occurred many times. This sequence joins TRBV6-2 or TRBV6-3 and TRBJ2-1; TRBD2 agrees at 14 bases. J gave up 3 bases and V 6 bases, and 1 base lay outside the gene matches. The germline CDR1 and CDR2 sequences are MNHEY and SVGEGT. The CDR3 extends over 15 amino acids. In DNA, the CDR3 is TGTGCCAGCAGGGGACTAGCGGGAGTCTACAATGAGCAGTTCTTC. This encodes CASRGLAGVYNEQFF.

This clonotype was detected ten times or more. V is TRBV5-1 and J is TRBJ2-4; D unclear. V was cut by 0 bases and J by 0 bases, with 10 bases left in between. Germline CDR1 reads SGHRS; CDR2 reads YFSETQ. This CDR3 region has 16 residues. CDR3 amino acids: CASSLVGFEAKNIQYF. CDR3 sequence (DNA): TGCGCCAGCAGCTTGGTGGGGTTTGAAGCCAAAAACATTCAGTACTTC.

The chain recombines TRBV7-2 with TRBJ2-5; D not resolved. This CDR3 region has 13 residues. Germline CDR1 reads SGHTA; CDR2 reads FQGNSA. V shed 2 bases and J shed 5 bases, with 9 bases lying between them. The DNA for the CDR3 is TGTGCCAGCAGCTTACGGATAATCGAGACCCAGTACTTC. Translated, it gives CASSLRIIETQYF.

This clonotype was detected many times. The chain is built from TRBV7-9 and TRBJ2-1, with 13 bases fitting TRBD2. The CDR3 spans 18 residues. Germline CDR1 reads SEHNR; CDR2 reads FQNEAQ (reference sequence). Trimming removed 5 bases from V and 4 bases from J; junction bases left unmatched: 11. In nucleotides, the CDR3 is TGTGCCAGCAGCGCGTATACGGGACTAGCGGGATCTTACAATGAGCAGTTCTTC. It yields the protein CASSAYTGLAGSYNEQFF.

The chain combines TRBV6-5 with TRBJ1-1; TRBD1 aligns across 10 bases. V shed 2 bases, J shed 5 bases, and the junction held 5 bases outside the gene matches. The CDR3 totals 15 residues. Germline CDR1 is MNHEY and CDR2 is SVGAGI. The CDR3 nucleotides are TGTGCCAGCAGTTACCCGGGACAGGGGAGGACTGAAGCTTTCTTT. Its translation: CASSYPGQGRTEAFF.

This clonotype was detected a few times. CDR3 sequence (DNA): TGTGCCAGCAGCTTGGACATGAGCTCCTACAATGAGCAGTTCTTC. It codes for CASSLDMSSYNEQFF. This chain links TRBV5-5 with TRBJ2-1; D ambiguous. Germline V gene data show CDR1 as SGHKS and CDR2 as YYEKEE (reference sequence). V was clipped by 0 bases and J by 0 bases, with 7 bases between them. This CDR3 comprises 15 residues. The whole variable domain, filled in from reference TRBV5-5 and TRBJ2-1, reads DAGVTQSPTHLIKTRGQQVTLRCSPISGHKSVSWYQQVLGQGPQFIFQYYEKEERGRGNFPDRFSARQFPNYSSELNVNALLLGDSALYLCASSLDMSSYNEQFFGPGTRLTVL.

This rearrangement joins TRBV11-2 to TRBJ1-3; no reliable D call. This CDR3 region has 12 residues. The V and J ends lost 4 bases and 4 bases respectively, with 5 bases between them. Germline V gene lookup returns CDR1 SGHAT and CDR2 FQNNGV. The CDR3 region has the DNA TGTGCCAGCAGCTCCCTCGGAAACACCATATATTTT. Its translation: CASSSLGNTIYF.

The J gene is TRBJ2-1, the V gene TRBV27, with 9 bases that match TRBD1. The CDR3 totals 15 residues. Germline V gives CDR1 MNHEY, CDR2 SMNVEV (reference sequence). J was trimmed by 8 bases and V by 4 bases; bases with no gene match: 9. The DNA for the CDR3 is TGTGCCAGCAGTTACCCGGGACAGGGTAGGCATGAGCAGTTCTTC. It encodes CASSYPGQGRHEQFF.